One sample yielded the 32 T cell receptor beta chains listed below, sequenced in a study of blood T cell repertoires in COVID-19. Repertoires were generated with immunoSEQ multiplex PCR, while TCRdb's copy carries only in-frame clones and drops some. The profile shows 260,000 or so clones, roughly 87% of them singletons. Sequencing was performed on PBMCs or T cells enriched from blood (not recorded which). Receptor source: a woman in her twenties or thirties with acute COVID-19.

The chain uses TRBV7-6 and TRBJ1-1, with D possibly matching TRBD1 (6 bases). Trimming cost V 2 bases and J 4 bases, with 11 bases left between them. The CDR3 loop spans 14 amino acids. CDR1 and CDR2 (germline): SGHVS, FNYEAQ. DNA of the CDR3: TGTGCCAGCAGCTTATGGCAGGGGAGCACTGAAGCTTTCTTT. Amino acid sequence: CASSLWQGSTEAFF.

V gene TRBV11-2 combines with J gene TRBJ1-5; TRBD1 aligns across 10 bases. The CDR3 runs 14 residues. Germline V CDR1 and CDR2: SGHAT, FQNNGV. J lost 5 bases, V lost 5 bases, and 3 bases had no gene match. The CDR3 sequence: CASSRTGGDQPQHF. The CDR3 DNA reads TGTGCCAGCAGCCGGACAGGGGGGGATCAGCCCCAGCATTTT.

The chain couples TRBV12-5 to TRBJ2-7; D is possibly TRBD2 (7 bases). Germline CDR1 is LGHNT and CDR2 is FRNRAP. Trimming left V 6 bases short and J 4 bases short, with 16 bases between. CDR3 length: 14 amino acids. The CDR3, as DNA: TGTGCTAGTGGCCCTAGGGGGGGCAATTACGAGCAGTACTTC. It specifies CASGPRGGNYEQYF.

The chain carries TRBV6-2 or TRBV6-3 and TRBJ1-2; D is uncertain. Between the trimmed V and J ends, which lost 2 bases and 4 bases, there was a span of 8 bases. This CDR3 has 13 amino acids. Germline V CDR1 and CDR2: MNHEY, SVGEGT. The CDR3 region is CASSYRQVYGYTF. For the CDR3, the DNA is TGTGCCAGCAGTTACCGGCAGGTCTATGGCTACACCTTC.

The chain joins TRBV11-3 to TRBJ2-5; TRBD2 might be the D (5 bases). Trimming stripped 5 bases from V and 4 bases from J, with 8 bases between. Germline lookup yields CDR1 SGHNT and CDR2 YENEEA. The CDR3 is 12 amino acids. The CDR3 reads CASSREGETQYF. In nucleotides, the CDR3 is TGTGCCAGCAGCCGAGAGGGAGAGACCCAGTACTTC.

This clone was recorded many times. CDR3 nucleotide sequence: TGCGCCAGCAGCCAGGGACTAGCGACCTACAATGAGCAGTTCTTC. Translating it yields CASSQGLATYNEQFF. This chain joins TRBV4-3 and TRBJ2-1, with 10 nucleotides matching TRBD2. The CDR3 runs to 15 residues. J lost 2 bases, V lost 3 bases, and 1 base had no gene match. Germline-derived CDR1 and CDR2 are LGHNA and YSLEER.

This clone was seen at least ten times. This CDR3 reads CASSQDKYEQYF. The CDR3 DNA is TGTGCCAGCAGCCAAGATAAATACGAGCAGTACTTC. The genes are TRBV3-1 (or the pseudogene TRBV3-2) and TRBJ2-7, with unresolved D. This CDR3 spans 12 amino acids. Looked up from germline, CDR1 is LGHDT and CDR2 is YNNKEL (reference sequence). Trimming took 0 bases from V and 4 from J, leaving 4 bases between them.

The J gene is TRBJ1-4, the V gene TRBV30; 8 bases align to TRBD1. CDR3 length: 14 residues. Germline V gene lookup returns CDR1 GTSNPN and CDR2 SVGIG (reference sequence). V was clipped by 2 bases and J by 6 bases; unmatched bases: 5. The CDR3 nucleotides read TGTGCCTGGAGTTATCAGGGGGCCGATGAAAAACTGTTTTTT. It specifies CAWSYQGADEKLFF.

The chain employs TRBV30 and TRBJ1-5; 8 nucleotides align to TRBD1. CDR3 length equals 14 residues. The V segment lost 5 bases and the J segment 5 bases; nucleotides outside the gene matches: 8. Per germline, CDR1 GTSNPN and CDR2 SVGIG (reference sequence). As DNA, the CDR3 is TGTGCCTGGGAACCCGGGACAGGTTATCAGCCCCAGCATTTT. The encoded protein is CAWEPGTGYQPQHF.

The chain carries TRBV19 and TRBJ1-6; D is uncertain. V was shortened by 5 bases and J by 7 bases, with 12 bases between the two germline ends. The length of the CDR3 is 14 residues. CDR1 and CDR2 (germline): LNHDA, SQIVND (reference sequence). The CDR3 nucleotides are TGTGCCAGTAGTCCCCGGACGGGGAATTCACCCCTCCACTTT. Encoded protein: CASSPRTGNSPLHF. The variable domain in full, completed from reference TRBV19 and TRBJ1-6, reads DGGITQSPKYLFRKEGQNVTLSCEQNLNHDAMYWYRQDPGQGLRLIYYSQIVNDFQKGDIAEGYSVSREKKESFPLTVTSAQKNPTAFYLCASSPRTGNSPLHFGNGTRLTVT.

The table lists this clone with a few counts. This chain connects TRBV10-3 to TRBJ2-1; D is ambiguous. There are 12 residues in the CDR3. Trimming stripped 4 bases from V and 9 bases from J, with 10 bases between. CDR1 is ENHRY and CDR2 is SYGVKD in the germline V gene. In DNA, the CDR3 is TGTGCCATCAGTGGCGCAGGTGGTGAGCAGTTCTTC. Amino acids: CAISGAGGEQFF.

In DNA form, the CDR3 reads TGTGCCAGCAGCTTATCCGGGTGGAATGGCTACACCTTC. Amino acids: CASSLSGWNGYTF. This chain joins TRBV11-2 and TRBJ1-2, with no clear D. Germline V gives CDR1 SGHAT, CDR2 FQNNGV. Trimming stripped 2 bases from V and 6 bases from J, with 10 bases between. The CDR3 length is 13 residues.

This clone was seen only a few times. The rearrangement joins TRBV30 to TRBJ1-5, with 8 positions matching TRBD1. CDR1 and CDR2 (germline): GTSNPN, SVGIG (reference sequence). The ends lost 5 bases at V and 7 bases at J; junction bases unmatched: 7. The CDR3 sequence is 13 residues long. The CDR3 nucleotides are TGTGCCTGGGCAGGACAGGGCGGCCAGCCCCAGCATTTT. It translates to CAWAGQGGQPQHF.

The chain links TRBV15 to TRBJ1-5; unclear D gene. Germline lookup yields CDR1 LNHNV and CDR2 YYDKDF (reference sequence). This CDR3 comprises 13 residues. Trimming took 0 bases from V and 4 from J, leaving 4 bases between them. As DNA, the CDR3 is TGTGCCACCAGCAGAGATCTGAATCAGCCCCAGCATTTT. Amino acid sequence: CATSRDLNQPQHF.

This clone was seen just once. Here the CDR3 reads CASSHRTAGTDTQYF. CDR3 nucleotides: TGTGCCAGCAGCCACAGGACAGCTGGCACAGATACGCAGTATTTT. J is TRBJ2-3 and V is TRBV3-1 (or the pseudogene TRBV3-2), with D tentatively TRBD1 (6 bases). Trimming took 3 bases from V and 1 from J, leaving 11 bases between them. The length of the CDR3 is 15 residues. Germline values: CDR1 LGHDT, CDR2 YNNKEL (reference sequence).

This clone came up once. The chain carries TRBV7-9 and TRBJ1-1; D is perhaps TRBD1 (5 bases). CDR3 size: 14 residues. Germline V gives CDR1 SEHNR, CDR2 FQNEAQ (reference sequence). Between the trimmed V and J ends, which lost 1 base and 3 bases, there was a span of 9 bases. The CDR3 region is CASSLVEGDTEAFF. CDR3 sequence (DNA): TGTGCCAGCAGCTTAGTAGAAGGGGACACTGAAGCTTTCTTT.

The CDR3 bases are TGTGCCAGCAGCTTAGAAGTAGTCACCGGGGAGCTGTTTTTT. Its translation is CASSLEVVTGELFF. V usage is TRBV11-2 and J usage is TRBJ2-2; no definite D call. The CDR3 totals 14 residues. The V gene's germline CDR1 is SGHAT and CDR2 FQNNGV. Trimming removed 0 bases at V and 4 bases at J, with 6 bases between. The full variable domain, with the rest looked up from reference TRBV11-2 and TRBJ2-2, is EAGVAQSPRYKIIEKRQSVAFWCNPISGHATLYWYQQILGQGPKLLIQFQNNGVVDDSQLPKDRFSAERLKGVDSTLKIQPAKLEDSAVYLCASSLEVVTGELFFGEGSRLTVL.

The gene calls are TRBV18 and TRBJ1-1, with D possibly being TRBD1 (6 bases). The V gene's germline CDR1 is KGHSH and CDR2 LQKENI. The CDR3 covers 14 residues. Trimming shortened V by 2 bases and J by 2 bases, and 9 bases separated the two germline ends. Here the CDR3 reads CASSPLGGNTEAFF. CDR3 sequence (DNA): TGTGCCAGCTCACCATTAGGGGGAAACACTGAAGCTTTCTTT.

The CDR3 nucleotides read TGTGCCAGCAGCTTCGAGACAGGGGGTAACTATGGCTACACCTTC. Residues: CASSFETGGNYGYTF. V gene TRBV7-9 combines with J gene TRBJ1-2, with 9 bases aligning to TRBD1. Germline CDR1 reads SEHNR; CDR2 reads FQNEAQ (reference sequence). This CDR3 has 15 amino acids. V dropped 3 bases and J dropped 1; count of bases not matched to a gene: 3.

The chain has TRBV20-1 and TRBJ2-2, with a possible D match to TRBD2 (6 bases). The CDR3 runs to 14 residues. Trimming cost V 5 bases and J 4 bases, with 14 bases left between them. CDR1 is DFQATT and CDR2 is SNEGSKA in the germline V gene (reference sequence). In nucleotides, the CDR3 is TGCAGTGCTGGTGAAGCGGGTATCACCGGGGAGCTGTTTTTT. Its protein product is CSAGEAGITGELFF.

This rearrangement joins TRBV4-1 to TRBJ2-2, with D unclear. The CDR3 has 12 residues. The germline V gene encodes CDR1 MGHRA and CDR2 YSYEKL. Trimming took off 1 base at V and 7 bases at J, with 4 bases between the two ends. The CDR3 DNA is TGCGCCAGCAGCCAAGTTATCGGGGAGCTGTTTTTT. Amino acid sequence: CASSQVIGELFF.

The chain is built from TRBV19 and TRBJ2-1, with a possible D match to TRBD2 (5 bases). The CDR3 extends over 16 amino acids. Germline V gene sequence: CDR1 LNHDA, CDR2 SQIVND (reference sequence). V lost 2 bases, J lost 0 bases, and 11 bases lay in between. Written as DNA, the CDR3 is TGTGCCAGTAGTATACAGGCGGGCGGCTCCTACAATGAGCAGTTCTTC. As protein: CASSIQAGGSYNEQFF.

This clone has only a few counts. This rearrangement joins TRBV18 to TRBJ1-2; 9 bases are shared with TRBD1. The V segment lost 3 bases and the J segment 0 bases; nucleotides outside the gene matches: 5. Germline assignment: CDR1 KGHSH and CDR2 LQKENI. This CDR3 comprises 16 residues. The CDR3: CASSPGTGRANYGYTF. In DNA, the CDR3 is TGTGCCAGCTCACCCGGGACAGGGAGAGCTAACTATGGCTACACCTTC.

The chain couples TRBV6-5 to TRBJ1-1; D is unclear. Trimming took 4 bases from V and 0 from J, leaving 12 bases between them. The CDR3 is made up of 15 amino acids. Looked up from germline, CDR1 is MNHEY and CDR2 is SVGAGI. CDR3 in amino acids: CASSSHTDVNTEAFF. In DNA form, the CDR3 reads TGTGCCAGCAGTTCTCATACAGATGTGAACACTGAAGCTTTCTTT.

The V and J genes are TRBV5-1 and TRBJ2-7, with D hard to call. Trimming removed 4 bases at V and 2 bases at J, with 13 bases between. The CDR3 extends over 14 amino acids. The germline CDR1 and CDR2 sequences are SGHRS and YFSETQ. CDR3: CASSESLLTYEQYF. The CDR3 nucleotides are TGCGCCAGCAGCGAAAGCCTACTTACCTACGAGCAGTACTTC.

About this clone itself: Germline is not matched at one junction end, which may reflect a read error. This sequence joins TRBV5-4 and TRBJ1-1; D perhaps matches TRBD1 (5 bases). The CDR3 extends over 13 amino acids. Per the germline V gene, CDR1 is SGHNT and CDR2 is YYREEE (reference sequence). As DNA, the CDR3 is TGTGTCAGCATCTCGGGGGGGAAGAATGAAGCTTTCTTT. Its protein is CVSISGGKNEAFF.

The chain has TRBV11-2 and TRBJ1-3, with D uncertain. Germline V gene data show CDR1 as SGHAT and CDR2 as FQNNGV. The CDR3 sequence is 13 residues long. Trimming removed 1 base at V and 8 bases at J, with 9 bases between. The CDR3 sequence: CASSLVPRDTIYF. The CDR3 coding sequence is TGTGCCAGCAGCTTAGTCCCGAGGGACACCATATATTTT.

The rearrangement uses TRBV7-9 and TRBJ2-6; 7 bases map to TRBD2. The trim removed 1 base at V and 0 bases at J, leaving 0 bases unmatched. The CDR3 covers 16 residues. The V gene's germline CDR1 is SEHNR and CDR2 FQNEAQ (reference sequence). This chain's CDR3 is CASSLGGSSGANVLTF. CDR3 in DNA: TGTGCCAGCAGCTTAGGCGGGAGCTCTGGGGCCAACGTCCTGACTTTC.

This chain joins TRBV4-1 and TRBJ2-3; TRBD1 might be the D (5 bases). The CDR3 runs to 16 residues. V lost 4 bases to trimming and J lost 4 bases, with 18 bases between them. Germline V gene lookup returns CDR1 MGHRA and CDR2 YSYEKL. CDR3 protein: CASSRLIDRVADTQYF. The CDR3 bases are TGCGCCAGCAGCCGCCTTATAGACAGAGTGGCAGATACGCAGTATTTT.

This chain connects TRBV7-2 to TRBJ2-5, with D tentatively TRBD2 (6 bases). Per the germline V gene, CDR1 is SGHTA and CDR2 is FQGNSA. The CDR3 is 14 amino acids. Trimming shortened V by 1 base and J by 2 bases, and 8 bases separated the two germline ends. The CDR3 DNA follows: TGTGCCAGCAGCTTAGGACTAGTTCAAGAGACCCAGTACTTC. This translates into CASSLGLVQETQYF.

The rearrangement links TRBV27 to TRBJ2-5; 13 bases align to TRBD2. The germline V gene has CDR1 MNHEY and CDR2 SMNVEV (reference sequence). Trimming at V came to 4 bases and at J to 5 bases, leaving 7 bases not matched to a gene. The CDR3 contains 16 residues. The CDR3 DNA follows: TGTGCCAGCAGTTCACTAGCGGGGGGGCCGAAGGAGACCCAGTACTTC. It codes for CASSSLAGGPKETQYF.

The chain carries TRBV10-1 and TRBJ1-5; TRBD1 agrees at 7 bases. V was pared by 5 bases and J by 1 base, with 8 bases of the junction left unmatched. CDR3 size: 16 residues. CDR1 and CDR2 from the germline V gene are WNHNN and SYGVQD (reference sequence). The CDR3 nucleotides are TGCGCCAGCAGTATAACCAACAGGGGAAGCAATCAGCCCCAGCATTTT. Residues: CASSITNRGSNQPQHF.